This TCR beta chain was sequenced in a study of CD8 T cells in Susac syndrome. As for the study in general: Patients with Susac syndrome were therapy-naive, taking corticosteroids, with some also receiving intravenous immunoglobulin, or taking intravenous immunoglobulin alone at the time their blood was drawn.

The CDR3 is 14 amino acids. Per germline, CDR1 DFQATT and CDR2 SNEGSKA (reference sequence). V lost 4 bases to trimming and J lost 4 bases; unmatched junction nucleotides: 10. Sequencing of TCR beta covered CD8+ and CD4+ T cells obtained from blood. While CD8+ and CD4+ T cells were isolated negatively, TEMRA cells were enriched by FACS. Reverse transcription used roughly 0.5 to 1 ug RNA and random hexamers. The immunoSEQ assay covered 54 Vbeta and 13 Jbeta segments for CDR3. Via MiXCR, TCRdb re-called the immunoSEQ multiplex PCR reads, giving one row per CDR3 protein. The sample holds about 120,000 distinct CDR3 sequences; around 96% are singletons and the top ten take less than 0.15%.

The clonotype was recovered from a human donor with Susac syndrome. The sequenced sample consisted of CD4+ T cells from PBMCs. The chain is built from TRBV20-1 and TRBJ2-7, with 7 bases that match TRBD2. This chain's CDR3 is CSATSRTRVYEQYF. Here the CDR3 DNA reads TGCAGTGCTACCTCCCGGACTAGGGTTTACGAGCAGTACTTC.